This T cell receptor beta chain was identified in a study of early T cells in non-severe SARS-CoV-2 infection. Across the whole study: Sequenced material consisted of bulk RNA (from unsorted whole blood), and chains were unpaired. Points from the study as a whole: Matches to VDJdb favored anti-spike CD8 responses and missed private and CD4 specificities.

Individual cDNA molecules were tagged with unique molecular identifiers. TCRdb reprocessed the 5' RACE reads with MiXCR, giving one entry per CDR3 protein. The data show 60,000 to 80,000 distinct CDR3 sequences, with 12% seen just once and about 3.9% held by the top ten. V gave up 4 bases and J gave up 14 bases; unmatched junction bases: 9. The CDR3 loop spans 12 amino acids. CDR1 and CDR2 from the germline V gene are SGDLS and YYNGEE. This clonotype was picked up many times. Its antigen is not identified. This sequence originates from an adult who was a healthcare worker with PCR-confirmed SARS-CoV-2 infection or an uninfected control (not recorded which). The chain links TRBV9 to TRBJ2-1, with 7 bases aligning to TRBD1. Sample: whole blood. CDR3 sequence reads: CASSPHDRAEFF. The CDR3 DNA follows: TGTGCCAGCAGCCCTCACGACAGGGCTGAGTTCTTC.